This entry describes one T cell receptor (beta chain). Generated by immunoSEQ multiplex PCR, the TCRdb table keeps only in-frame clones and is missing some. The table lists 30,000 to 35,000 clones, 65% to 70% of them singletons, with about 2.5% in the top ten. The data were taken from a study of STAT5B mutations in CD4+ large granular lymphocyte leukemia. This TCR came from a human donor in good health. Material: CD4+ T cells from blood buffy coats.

The CDR3 DNA reads TGTGCCAGCAGCTGGGGGACGGATAGCAATCAGCCCCAGCATTTT. Amino acids: CASSWGTDSNQPQHF. This chain uses TRBV7-9 with TRBJ1-5; D is perhaps TRBD1 (5 bases). Per germline, CDR1 SEHNR and CDR2 FQNEAQ (reference sequence). The V end was cut by 4 bases, the J end by 0 bases, with 10 bases between. This CDR3 spans 15 amino acids.